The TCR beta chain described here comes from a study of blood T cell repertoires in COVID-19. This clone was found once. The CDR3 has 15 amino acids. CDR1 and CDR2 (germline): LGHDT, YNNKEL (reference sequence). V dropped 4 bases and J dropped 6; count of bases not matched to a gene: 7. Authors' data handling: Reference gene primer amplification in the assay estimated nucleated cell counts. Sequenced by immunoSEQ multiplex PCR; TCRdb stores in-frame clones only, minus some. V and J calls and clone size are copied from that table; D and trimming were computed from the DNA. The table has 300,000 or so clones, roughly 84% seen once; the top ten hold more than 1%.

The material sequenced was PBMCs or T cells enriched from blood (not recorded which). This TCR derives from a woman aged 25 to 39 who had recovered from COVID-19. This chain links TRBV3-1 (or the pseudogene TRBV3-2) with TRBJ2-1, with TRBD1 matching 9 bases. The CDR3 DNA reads TGTGCCAGCAGCCTCAACAGGGGGCTGGTCAATGAGCAGTTCTTC. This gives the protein CASSLNRGLVNEQFF.